Listed below are T cell receptor beta chains from one sample, sequenced in a study of blood T cell repertoires in COVID-19. Here immunoSEQ multiplex PCR was the method, and the copy in TCRdb shows in-frame clones only, minus some. The data show around 400,000 clones, 70% to 90% seen once. Sequencing used PBMCs or T cells enriched from blood (not recorded which). These receptors were obtained from a woman between 18 and 29 years old who had been exposed to COVID-19. CDR3s include the opening cysteine and the closing phenylalanine or tryptophan. A D gene is named only where the DNA matches it firmly. Only some rows state a clone size, as once, few, many or a class for expanded clones.

CDR3 protein,CDR3 DNA,J gene,D gene,V gene,clone size
CASSLGILNTGELFF,TGTGCCAGCAGCCTCGGGATACTGAACACCGGGGAGCTGTTTTTT,TRBJ2-2,.,TRBV3-1/TRBV3-2,.
CASSRTSGSTGTDTQYF,TGTGCCAGTAGTAGGACTAGCGGGAGTACGGGAACAGATACGCAGTATTTT,TRBJ2-3,TRBD2,TRBV19,.
CASSTIWGLPIEQYF,TGTGCCAGCAGCACTATCTGGGGACTTCCTATTGAGCAGTACTTC,TRBJ2-7,.,TRBV7-2,.
CAWKGASDGYTF,TGTGCCTGGAAGGGGGCCAGCGATGGCTACACCTTC,TRBJ1-2,TRBD1,TRBV30,.
CSARGQENTEAFF,TGCAGCGCCCGGGGACAGGAGAACACTGAAGCTTTCTTT,TRBJ1-1,TRBD1,TRBV29-1,.
CASSFPVYGYTF,TGTGCCAGCAGTTTCCCGGTGTATGGCTACACCTTC,TRBJ1-2,.,TRBV28,.
CASSLEADTGELFF,TGTGCCAGCAGTTTAGAGGCAGACACCGGGGAGCTGTTTTTT,TRBJ2-2,.,TRBV28,.
CASSQEDRMLSPLHF,TGCGCCAGCAGCCAAGAAGACAGAATGCTCTCACCCCTCCACTTT,TRBJ1-6,.,TRBV4-3,once
CAWSKGQGTYEQYF,TGTGCCTGGAGTAAAGGACAGGGAACCTACGAGCAGTACTTC,TRBJ2-7,TRBD1,TRBV30,.
CAISESDSSYNSPLHF,TGTGCCATCAGTGAGTCTGATAGCTCCTATAATTCACCCCTCCACTTT,TRBJ1-6,.,TRBV10-3,once
CASSGTGATDTQYF,TGTGCCAGCAGCGGAACAGGGGCTACCGATACGCAGTATTTT,TRBJ2-3,TRBD1,TRBV9,.
CASRTHHGSSYEQYF,TGCGCCAGCAGAACCCACCACGGTAGCTCCTACGAGCAGTACTTC,TRBJ2-7,.,TRBV5-1,.
CAWSSTGNYGYTF,TGTGCCTGGAGCTCCACAGGGAACTATGGCTACACCTTC,TRBJ1-2,.,TRBV30,.
CSASQTSGATGELFF,TGCAGTGCTAGTCAAACTAGCGGGGCCACCGGGGAGCTGTTTTTT,TRBJ2-2,TRBD2,TRBV20-1,.
CAWTRTATNEKLFF,TGTGCCTGGACCAGAACAGCAACTAATGAAAAACTGTTTTTT,TRBJ1-4,.,TRBV30,.
CASRPAGASRGYTF,TGTGCCAGCCGCCCGGCGGGGGCGAGTCGTGGCTACACCTTC,TRBJ1-2,.,TRBV9,.
CASSLDRVYGYTF,TGTGCCAGCAGTTTAGACAGGGTCTATGGCTACACCTTC,TRBJ1-2,TRBD1,TRBV28,.
CASSPSTGGQETQYF,TGTGCCAGCAGTCCCTCTACCGGGGGACAAGAGACCCAGTACTTC,TRBJ2-5,.,TRBV2,.
CSHGTASGNTIYF,TGCAGCCACGGGACAGCCTCTGGAAACACCATATATTTT,TRBJ1-3,TRBD1,TRBV29-1,.
CASSQGVGPTDTQYF,TGTGCCAGCAGCCAGGGGGTCGGCCCCACAGATACGCAGTATTTT,TRBJ2-3,TRBD1,TRBV5-8,.
CASSRPGTGNGYTF,TGTGCCAGCAGTCGACCTGGCACAGGGAATGGCTACACCTTC,TRBJ1-2,.,TRBV28,.
CASSYEDSYSYEQYF,TGTGCCAGCAGTTACGAGGACAGCTACTCCTACGAGCAGTACTTC,TRBJ2-7,.,TRBV6-5,once
CASSQVWQTGELFF,TGTGCCAGCAGCCAAGTTTGGCAAACCGGGGAGCTGTTTTTT,TRBJ2-2,.,TRBV14,.
CASSFAGGTGSPLHF,TGTGCCAGCAGTTTCGCAGGGGGTACCGGTTCACCCCTCCACTTT,TRBJ1-6,TRBD1,TRBV27,.
CATSDFDEQYF,TGTGCCACCAGTGATTTCGACGAGCAGTACTTC,TRBJ2-7,.,TRBV24-1,.
CASSQGPLDAYNSPLHF,TGTGCCAGCAGCCAAGGGCCCCTAGACGCCTATAATTCACCCCTCCACTTT,TRBJ1-6,.,TRBV21-1,few
CASSFLATDTQYF,TGTGCCAGCAGCTTTCTAGCGACAGATACGCAGTATTTT,TRBJ2-3,.,TRBV7-9,.
CASSLVLRTGKTSGYTF,TGTGCCAGCAGCTTGGTTTTGCGGACAGGGAAGACTAGTGGCTACACCTTC,TRBJ1-2,TRBD1,TRBV5-8,.
CASRGLAGGDNEQFF,TGTGCCAGCAGAGGGCTAGCGGGAGGGGACAATGAGCAGTTCTTC,TRBJ2-1,TRBD2,TRBV6-5,.
CASSQDRRTGHPEQYF,TGCGCCAGCAGCCAAGATCGCAGGACAGGGCACCCCGAGCAGTACTTC,TRBJ2-7,TRBD1,TRBV4-1,.
CASSEGQNTEAFF,TGCGCCAGCAGTGAAGGACAGAACACTGAAGCTTTCTTT,TRBJ1-1,.,TRBV10-1,once
CASSLAGVYEQYF,TGTGCCAGCAGCTTGGCCGGGGTCTACGAGCAGTACTTC,TRBJ2-7,.,TRBV5-6,.
CAWSATGGYTF,TGTGCCTGGAGTGCTACAGGAGGCTACACCTTC,TRBJ1-2,.,TRBV30,.
CATSVQTGTVYETQYF,TGTGCCACCAGCGTACAGACCGGGACAGTTTACGAGACCCAGTACTTC,TRBJ2-5,TRBD1,TRBV15,.
CSATANTEAFF,TGCAGTGCGACAGCGAACACTGAAGCTTTCTTT,TRBJ1-1,.,TRBV20-1,.
CASSLTPQTEAFF,TGCGCCAGCAGCTTGACCCCCCAGACTGAAGCTTTCTTT,TRBJ1-1,.,TRBV5-1,.
CASRSLVGGYTEAFF,TGTGCCAGTAGGTCTCTAGTCGGAGGTTACACTGAAGCTTTCTTT,TRBJ1-1,.,TRBV19,.
CASNMMTAHEQFF,TGTGCCAGCAACATGATGACAGCTCATGAGCAGTTCTTC,TRBJ2-1,.,TRBV2,.
CASRDGTGKLGELFF,TGTGCCAGCAGGGACGGGACAGGGAAATTAGGGGAGCTGTTTTTT,TRBJ2-2,TRBD1,TRBV11-2,.
CASSFSSGQAYEQYF,TGTGCCAGCAGCTTTTCTAGCGGCCAGGCCTACGAGCAGTACTTC,TRBJ2-7,TRBD2,TRBV14,.
CASSLATSGDGTDTQYF,TGCGCCAGCAGCTTGGCGACTAGCGGGGACGGGACAGATACGCAGTATTTT,TRBJ2-3,TRBD2,TRBV5-1,.
CASSTGTSVYEQFF,TGTGCCAGCAGCACCGGGACTAGCGTCTATGAGCAGTTCTTC,TRBJ2-1,TRBD2,TRBV28,.
CASSSKMDRSSYEQYF,TGTGCCAGCAGTTCAAAGATGGACAGGAGCTCCTACGAGCAGTACTTC,TRBJ2-7,TRBD1,TRBV6-5,.
CASSFHGQGEHEKLFF,TGTGCCAGCAGTTTCCATGGACAGGGGGAGCATGAAAAACTGTTTTTT,TRBJ1-4,TRBD1,TRBV28,.
CASKPSGQRRKETQYF,TGCGCCAGCAAACCCTCAGGTCAGCGGAGGAAAGAGACCCAGTACTTC,TRBJ2-5,.,TRBV10-1,.
CASSRAGGEKLFF,TGCGCCAGCAGCCGGGCCGGGGGTGAAAAACTGTTTTTT,TRBJ1-4,.,TRBV4-1,.
CASSIADTQYF,TGTGCCAGCAGTATCGCAGATACGCAGTATTTT,TRBJ2-3,.,TRBV12-3/TRBV12-4,.
CSAVDRVDYGYTF,TGCAGCGCCGTGGACAGGGTGGACTATGGCTACACCTTC,TRBJ1-2,TRBD1,TRBV29-1,.
CASSEALSRTGSHEQYF,TGTGCCAGCAGTGAAGCGCTATCGAGGACTGGTTCCCACGAGCAGTACTTC,TRBJ2-7,.,TRBV2,.
CASSGEVGLYPATNEKLFF,TGTGCCAGTAGCGGGGAAGTAGGGCTGTATCCTGCAACTAATGAAAAACTGTTTTTT,TRBJ1-4,.,TRBV19,.
CASSEPPSGNEQFF,TGTGCCAGCAGTGAACCGCCTAGCGGGAATGAGCAGTTCTTC,TRBJ2-1,TRBD2,TRBV25-1,.
CASTLGMGANTEAFF,TGTGCCAGCACCTTAGGTATGGGGGCGAACACTGAAGCTTTCTTT,TRBJ1-1,.,TRBV28,.
CASSSSGISYYEQYF,TGTGCCAGCAGTTCCTCCGGGATTAGCTACTACGAGCAGTACTTC,TRBJ2-7,.,TRBV27,once
CAAKGGGSSSYNEQFF,TGTGCCGCCAAAGGAGGAGGGAGTAGTTCCTACAATGAGCAGTTCTTC,TRBJ2-1,.,TRBV10-3,.